This T cell receptor beta chain was obtained from a study of T-cell reconstitution after alpha-beta-depleted transplantation in children. Whole-study results and caveats: Counts and diversity of T cells one year after transplant came mostly from newly produced T cells. In patients about two months after transplant, alpha-beta T cells reportedly arose from several hundred expanded graft clones.

Unique molecular identifiers were used in preparing the TCRbeta library. TCRdb independently ran MiXCR on the PCR reads; one entry per CDR3 protein. Here the sample spans about a million distinct CDR3 sequences, under 30% being singletons. This clonotype was recorded a few times. The antigen is undetermined. Looked up from germline, CDR1 is SGDLS and CDR2 is YYNGEE. The V gene end was trimmed by 2 bases and the J gene end by 10 bases; junction bases not matched to a gene: 7. There are 15 residues in the CDR3. The genes are TRBV9 and TRBJ2-3; TRBD2 matches 13 bases. The source material was PBMCs, mostly from graft donor cells, sampled 360 days after TCRalphabeta/CD19-depleted stem cell transplant. This TCR came from a boy in the first two years of life who had a stem cell transplant for SCID, so the T cells may come from the graft donor. The CDR3 here is CASSVSGLAGMAQYF. DNA for the CDR3: TGTGCCAGCAGCGTCTCGGGACTAGCGGGGATGGCGCAGTATTTT.